One sample yielded the 25 T cell receptor beta chains listed below, sequenced in a study of blood T cell repertoires in COVID-19. Repertoires were generated with immunoSEQ multiplex PCR, while TCRdb's copy carries only in-frame clones and drops some. Here the sample spans fewer than 450,000 clones, less than 95% being singletons. The sequencing sample was made of PBMCs or T cells enriched from blood (not recorded which). The origin of the receptors is a man between 18 and 29 years old who had recovered from COVID-19.

This clone was counted a few times. This chain's CDR3 is CASSQRAGGAGWYGYTF. CDR3 nucleotide sequence: TGCGCCAGCAGCCAACGGGCAGGGGGCGCAGGGTGGTATGGCTACACCTTC. This chain connects TRBV5-1 to TRBJ1-2; 8 positions agree with TRBD1. The germline gives CDR1 SGHRS, CDR2 YFSETQ. Losses at the gene ends were 4 bases for V and 5 bases for J; bases not matched to a gene: 16. The CDR3 length is 17 residues.

The V and J genes are TRBV18 and TRBJ1-2; D is perhaps TRBD1 (5 bases). Germline V gene lookup returns CDR1 KGHSH and CDR2 LQKENI. There are 17 residues in the CDR3. V was trimmed by 2 bases and J by 0 bases, leaving 16 bases between them. The CDR3 region is CASSPGAGNLANYGYTF. The CDR3 DNA follows: TGTGCCAGCTCACCAGGGGCAGGAAACTTAGCTAACTATGGCTACACCTTC.

This chain joins TRBV5-1 and TRBJ1-6, with 8 positions matching TRBD1. The CDR3 is made up of 14 amino acids. CDR1 and CDR2 from the germline V gene are SGHRS and YFSETQ. Germline trimming cut 3 bases from V and 10 bases from J; bases unmatched to any gene: 6. CDR3 protein: CASSSDRVDSPLHF. As DNA, the CDR3 is TGCGCCAGCAGCTCGGACAGGGTAGACTCACCCCTCCACTTT. Variable domain in full (rest from reference TRBV5-1 and TRBJ1-6): KAGVTQTPRYLIKTRGQQVTLSCSPISGHRSVSWYQQTPGQGLQFLFEYFSETQRNKGNFPGRFSGRQFSNSRSEMNVSTLELGDSALYLCASSSDRVDSPLHFGNGTRLTVT.

The gene calls are TRBV11-3 and TRBJ1-2, with 11 bases matching TRBD1. V lost 4 bases and J lost 8; bases outside the gene matches: 6. This CDR3 contains 14 residues. From germline, CDR1 is SGHNT and CDR2 YENEEA. The CDR3 nucleotides are TGTGCCAGCAGCTATGGACAGGGGGCAGGAGGCTACACCTTC. It specifies CASSYGQGAGGYTF.

The V call is TRBV7-2, the J call TRBJ1-5, with no clear D. The CDR3 is made up of 14 amino acids. Germline CDR1 reads SGHTA; CDR2 reads FQGNSA. The germline V and J ends were trimmed by 1 base and 1 base, with 5 bases remaining between them. CDR3: CASSLGHSNQPQHF. The CDR3 nucleotides read TGTGCCAGCAGCTTAGGGCACAGCAATCAGCCCCAGCATTTT.

The genes are TRBV7-9 and TRBJ1-2, with D possibly TRBD1 on 6 matching bases. V dropped 5 bases and J dropped 7 bases, with 26 bases sitting between them. CDR1 is SEHNR and CDR2 is FQNEAQ in the germline V gene (reference sequence). The CDR3 has 17 residues. CDR3: CASSHLRNIQGMVGYTF. The CDR3 DNA follows: TGTGCCAGCAGCCACTTAAGGAACATCCAGGGGATGGTTGGCTACACCTTC. Filled out from reference TRBV7-9 and TRBJ1-2, the complete variable domain reads DTGVSQNPRHKITKRGQNVTFRCDPISEHNRLYWYRQTLGQGPEFLTYFQNEAQLEKSRLLSDRFSAERPKGSFSTLEIQRTEQGDSAMYLCASSHLRNIQGMVGYTFGSGTRLTVV.

This clone came up once. This chain uses TRBV7-3 with TRBJ2-7, with 7 bases matching TRBD2. J lost 6 bases, V lost 4 bases, and 0 bases had no gene match. Germline V gives CDR1 SGHTA, CDR2 FQGTGA. The CDR3 length is 11 residues. In nucleotides, the CDR3 is TGTGCCAGCAGCTCGGGAGGCGAGCAGTACTTC. This gives the protein CASSSGGEQYF.

The chain joins TRBV6-1 to TRBJ2-1; 9 positions match TRBD2. V lost 4 bases to trimming and J lost 8 bases; unmatched junction nucleotides: 12. Germline CDR1 and CDR2: MNHNS and SASEGT. This CDR3 region has 16 residues. The CDR3 nucleotides read TGTGCCAGCAGTGCCCTGGCGGGGGGGTCTCAGGATGAGCAGTTCTTC. It is translated as CASSALAGGSQDEQFF.

The chain joins TRBV12-5 to TRBJ1-4, with 7 nucleotides matching TRBD1. Trimming cost V 5 bases and J 8 bases; bases outside gene matches: 5. Germline loops: CDR1 LGHNT, CDR2 FRNRAP. The CDR3 loop spans 13 amino acids. The CDR3, as DNA: TGTGCTAGTGGTCCAGGGGGTAGGGAAAAACTGTTTTTT. Its translation: CASGPGGREKLFF.

The chain combines TRBV2 with TRBJ1-2, with 8 positions matching TRBD1. The V and J ends lost 6 bases and 6 bases, in that order; junction bases with no gene match: 9. The CDR3 is 14 residues long. Looked up from germline, CDR1 is SNHLY and CDR2 is FYNNEI. CDR3 sequence reads: CASRGGTGRDGYTF. The DNA of the CDR3 is TGTGCCAGCAGGGGGGGGACAGGACGGGATGGCTACACCTTC.

J is TRBJ2-2 and V is TRBV5-1; maybe TRBD1 (6 bases). This CDR3 region has 16 residues. Germline CDR1 is SGHRS and CDR2 is YFSETQ. Deletions cut 4 bases from V and 5 bases from J, with 18 bases between. The CDR3 region has the DNA TGCGCCAGCAGCCTCCAACCAGGGGCGGTAACCGGGGAGCTGTTTTTT. Its translation is CASSLQPGAVTGELFF.

This chain connects TRBV4-1 to TRBJ1-4; 7 bases line up with TRBD1. The CDR3 is 16 amino acids. Looked up from germline, CDR1 is MGHRA and CDR2 is YSYEKL. The ends lost 3 bases at V and 3 bases at J; junction bases unmatched: 7. The CDR3 bases are TGCGCCAGCAGCCAGCCCCGGACAGGACCTAATGAAAAACTGTTTTTT. As protein: CASSQPRTGPNEKLFF.

The rearrangement uses TRBV5-1 and TRBJ1-1; D not certain. The ends were cut back, 1 base at V and 0 bases at J, with 4 bases in the middle. The germline gives CDR1 SGHRS, CDR2 YFSETQ. The CDR3 loop spans 13 amino acids. CDR3 amino acids: CASSLLMNTEAFF. In nucleotides, the CDR3 is TGCGCCAGCAGCTTGTTAATGAACACTGAAGCTTTCTTT.

The chain recombines TRBV15 with TRBJ1-4, with TRBD1 matching 7 bases. Trimming took 1 base from V and 6 from J; bases not matched to a gene: 8. Germline lookup yields CDR1 LNHNV and CDR2 YYDKDF (reference sequence). The CDR3 has 16 amino acids. The CDR3, as DNA: TGTGCCACCAGCAGAGTGTATGGAGGGGGCGATGAAAAACTGTTTTTT. Translation gives CATSRVYGGGDEKLFF.

This chain links TRBV12-3 or TRBV12-4 with TRBJ1-2; D unresolved. V was trimmed by 9 bases and J by 3 bases, leaving 11 bases between them. CDR3 length equals 12 residues. The CDR3: CASSRVDYGYTF. DNA for the CDR3: TGTGCCAGTTCGAGGGTAGACTATGGCTACACCTTC.

This chain uses TRBV7-9 with TRBJ1-5, with a tentative D call TRBD1 (6 bases). This CDR3 contains 12 residues. Trimming removed 4 bases at V and 9 bases at J, with 10 bases between. From germline, CDR1 is SEHNR and CDR2 FQNEAQ (reference sequence). The CDR3 DNA follows: TGTGCCAGCAGCTCCTCCAGGGGGCCCCAGCATTTT. This encodes CASSSSRGPQHF.

This chain uses TRBV18 with TRBJ2-7; 7 bases match TRBD1. V lost 4 bases and J lost 5; bases outside the gene matches: 8. The germline V gene encodes CDR1 KGHSH and CDR2 LQKENI. CDR3 length: 14 residues. CDR3 residues: CASSQSGTANEQYF. The CDR3 coding sequence is TGTGCCAGCTCACAATCCGGGACAGCGAACGAGCAGTACTTC.

V usage is TRBV24-1 and J usage is TRBJ2-7; no clear D gene. Per the germline V gene, CDR1 is KGHDR and CDR2 is SFDVKD. CDR3 length: 11 residues. V lost 4 bases and J lost 4, with 4 bases in between. The CDR3 spells CATSELYEQYF. Written as DNA, the CDR3 is TGTGCCACCAGTGAATTATACGAGCAGTACTTC.

V usage is TRBV12-3 or TRBV12-4 and J usage is TRBJ1-2; D not resolved. V dropped 2 bases and J dropped 3 bases, with 7 bases sitting between them. The CDR3 is made up of 13 amino acids. The CDR3 spells CASSLPGYYGYTF. CDR3 DNA: TGTGCCAGCAGTTTACCAGGTTACTATGGCTACACCTTC.

The chain uses TRBV14 and TRBJ1-5; 7 bases line up with TRBD1. Germline V CDR1 and CDR2: SGHDN, FVKESK. This CDR3 is 14 amino acids long. J was trimmed by 3 bases and V by 4 bases; bases with no gene match: 3. The CDR3 DNA sequence: TGTGCCAGCAGCCCGACAGGGCACAATCAGCCCCAGCATTTT. Its translation: CASSPTGHNQPQHF.

The chain joins TRBV7-9 to TRBJ2-5; 13 bases agree with TRBD2. This CDR3 spans 16 amino acids. CDR1 is SEHNR, CDR2 FQNEAQ, per germline (reference sequence). V dropped 5 bases and J dropped 2; count of bases not matched to a gene: 5. The CDR3 DNA reads TGTGCCAGCAGCCCCTGGACTAGCGGGGGTCAAGAGACCCAGTACTTC. Residues: CASSPWTSGGQETQYF.

The J gene is TRBJ1-2, the V gene TRBV28; no reliable D call. This CDR3 comprises 15 residues. Germline CDR1 reads MDHEN; CDR2 reads SYDVKM. V gave up 5 bases and J gave up 2 bases, with 15 bases separating them. In DNA, the CDR3 is TGTGCCAGCAGTGCTGCGGCGGCGGTAAACTATGGCTACACCTTC. As protein: CASSAAAAVNYGYTF.

The chain uses TRBV30 and TRBJ1-2; D remains unclear. The germline V gene encodes CDR1 GTSNPN and CDR2 SVGIG (reference sequence). This CDR3 comprises 17 residues. The DNA for the CDR3 is TGTGCTTCGACTCCCGCACCTAAACAAGGTTCTTTGTATGGCTACACCTTC. Translated, it gives CASTPAPKQGSLYGYTF.

The rearrangement joins TRBV5-1 to TRBJ2-5, with unresolved D. This CDR3 region has 13 residues. Trimming removed 0 bases at V and 3 bases at J, with 6 bases between. Germline CDR1 is SGHRS and CDR2 is YFSETQ. The DNA for the CDR3 is TGCGCCAGCAGCTTGGGTTTTAAAGAGACCCAGTACTTC. Protein product: CASSLGFKETQYF. Using reference TRBV5-1 and TRBJ2-5 for the parts outside the CDR3, the full variable domain is KAGVTQTPRYLIKTRGQQVTLSCSPISGHRSVSWYQQTPGQGLQFLFEYFSETQRNKGNFPGRFSGRQFSNSRSEMNVSTLELGDSALYLCASSLGFKETQYFGPGTRLLVL.

J is TRBJ2-1 and V is TRBV10-1; D remains unclear. The CDR3 runs to 16 residues. Per germline, CDR1 WNHNN and CDR2 SYGVQD (reference sequence). V gave up 4 bases and J gave up 10 bases, with 23 bases separating them. The CDR3 DNA reads as TGCGCCAGCAGTGGCGGCGGCCCTAATCCCTTAGAAGAGCAGTTCTTC. It encodes CASSGGGPNPLEEQFF.